These 25 T cell receptor beta chains share one sample of origin, sequenced in a study of glioma-infiltrating T cells. Using RNA template, CDR3s of TCR alpha and beta were amplified with iRepertoire arm-PCR. TCRdb re-called the multiplex PCR reads through MiXCR, storing one row per CDR3 protein. The table has 100,000 to 150,000 distinct CDR3 sequences, roughly 24% seen once. Input material: glioma tissue, nonneoplastic brain tissue, or PBMCs (not recorded which). Source of these receptors: a human donor with low-grade glioma or glioblastoma, undergoing nonglioma brain surgery, or in good health (not recorded which).

Notes on this clonotype: A read error may be the cause here, since a much bigger clone is one base away. The chain is built from TRBV6-5 and TRBJ2-3; 10 positions match TRBD2. Germline CDR1 is MNHEY and CDR2 is SVGAGI. The CDR3 is made up of 18 amino acids. V was pared by 2 bases and J by 2 bases, with 10 bases of the junction left unmatched. The CDR3 coding sequence is TGTGCCAGCAGTTACCTTACCGGACTAGCGGAGGACACAGATACGCAGTATTTT. Residues: CASSYLTGLAEDTDTQYF.

This clonotype has more than one count but fewer than ten. The chain combines TRBV4-3 with TRBJ2-7; 9 bases agree with TRBD1. Germline V CDR1 and CDR2: LGHNA, YSLEER. The CDR3 has 14 amino acids. V dropped 3 bases and J dropped 9; count of bases not matched to a gene: 9. In nucleotides, the CDR3 is TGCGCCAGCAGCCAGGAGGGACAGGGTGCTTCGCAGTACTTC. Translating it yields CASSQEGQGASQYF.

The rearrangement uses TRBV24-1 and TRBJ1-1; tentatively, D is TRBD1 (5 bases). Trimming pared 9 bases from V and 7 bases from J, leaving 14 bases between. CDR1 is KGHDR, CDR2 SFDVKD, per germline. The CDR3 is 12 amino acids. The chain's CDR3 is CATSERGGEAFF. CDR3 nucleotide sequence: TGTGCCACCTCGGAAAGGGGTGGTGAAGCTTTCTTT.

The chain has TRBV2 and TRBJ2-4, with 8 bases that match TRBD1. This CDR3 is built from 15 residues. The germline CDR1 and CDR2 sequences are SNHLY and FYNNEI. Germline trimming cut 3 bases from V and 4 bases from J; bases unmatched to any gene: 5. The CDR3 nucleotides are TGTGCCAGCAGTGACTCAACAGGGGGGAAAAACATTCAGTACTTC. This translates into CASSDSTGGKNIQYF.

As to this clonotype: This may be a read error: a much more frequent sequence differs by one nucleotide. The V and J genes are TRBV6-5 and TRBJ2-5, with D unresolved. The CDR3 covers 14 residues. CDR1 is MNHEY and CDR2 is SVGAGI in the germline V gene. The CDR3 here is CASSYSVGQETKYF. The CDR3 coding sequence is TGTGCCAGCAGTTACTCGGTGGGTCAAGAGACCAAGTACTTC.

As for this clonotype: A much larger clone lies one base from this, so it may be a read error. V is TRBV7-2 and J is TRBJ2-7; the match to TRBD2 covers 8 bases. This CDR3 has 16 residues. Looked up from germline, CDR1 is SGHTA and CDR2 is FQGNSA. The chain's CDR3 is CASGLGPGLGSYEQYF. In DNA, the CDR3 is TGTGCCAGCGGCTTAGGGCCGGGACTAGGAAGCTACGAGCAGTACTTC.

This clonotype was observed at least ten times. This may arise from a read error, as a much more abundant clone is one base away. Written as DNA, the CDR3 is TGTGCCAGCAGCATAGCGGGAGGGATCTACAATGAGCAGTTCTTC. Translation gives CASSIAGGIYNEQFF. The chain carries TRBV6-1 and TRBJ2-1; 11 bases line up with TRBD2. J lost 3 bases, V lost 6 bases, and 4 bases had no gene match. CDR1 MNHNS and CDR2 SASEGT come from the germline V gene. This CDR3 region has 15 residues.

At least ten counts were recorded for this clonotype. The chain employs TRBV7-6 and TRBJ2-5; D unresolved. V was shortened by 1 base and J by 2 bases, with 8 bases between the two germline ends. The CDR3 totals 14 residues. Germline lookup yields CDR1 SGHVS and CDR2 FNYEAQ. The CDR3 region has the DNA TGTGCCAGCAGCTTAGTATCACAGCAAGAGACCCAGTACTTC. Protein sequence: CASSLVSQQETQYF.

This clonotype was detected ten times or more. V usage is TRBV20-1 and J usage is TRBJ1-2, with D possibly matching TRBD1 (5 bases). Trimming took off 5 bases at V and 5 bases at J, with 12 bases between the two ends. The CDR3 spans 12 residues. CDR1 is DFQATT and CDR2 is SNEGSKA in the germline V gene (reference sequence). The DNA for the CDR3 is TGCAGTGCTGGGGGACGGTCATATGGCTACACCTTC. Its translation is CSAGGRSYGYTF.

The chain links TRBV10-3 to TRBJ2-7; maybe TRBD1 (5 bases). The germline V gene has CDR1 ENHRY and CDR2 SYGVKD. This CDR3 has 15 residues. V lost 0 bases and J lost 2, with 11 bases in between. The CDR3 region has the DNA TGTGCCATCAGTGAGTCCAGGGTAGTTCCCTACGAGCAGTACTTC. This sequence encodes CAISESRVVPYEQYF.

This clonotype has ten or more counts. The chain uses TRBV18 and TRBJ1-2, with D tentatively TRBD1 (5 bases). CDR1 and CDR2 (germline): KGHSH, LQKENI. Deletions cut 1 base from V and 2 bases from J, with 8 bases between. This CDR3 contains 14 residues. This CDR3 reads CASSPRDLNYGYTF. CDR3 sequence (DNA): TGTGCCAGCTCACCACGGGACCTGAACTATGGCTACACCTTC.

This clonotype showed up many times. The V call is TRBV6-4, the J call TRBJ1-1; a possible D gene is TRBD1 (5 bases). The CDR3 is made up of 12 amino acids. Trimming pared 7 bases from V and 1 base from J, leaving 7 bases between. CDR1 is MRHNA, CDR2 SNTAGT, per germline. The CDR3: CASMTANTEAFF. In DNA form, the CDR3 reads TGTGCCAGCATGACAGCGAACACTGAAGCTTTCTTT.

The rearrangement uses TRBV29-1 and TRBJ2-3, with TRBD2 matching over 7 bases. The CDR3 is 12 amino acids. J was trimmed by 3 bases and V by 4 bases; bases with no gene match: 1. CDR1 SQVTM and CDR2 ANQGSEA come from the germline V gene. The CDR3 loop is CSVVGGTDTQYF. The CDR3 coding sequence is TGCAGCGTTGTGGGGGGGACAGATACGCAGTATTTT.

This clonotype was seen ten or more times. The V and J genes are TRBV4-1 and TRBJ1-6; D not resolved. The CDR3 runs 13 residues. V was trimmed by 0 bases and J by 10 bases, leaving 7 bases between them. The germline gives CDR1 MGHRA, CDR2 YSYEKL. The chain's CDR3 is CASSQDLKSPLHF. CDR3 DNA: TGCGCCAGCAGCCAAGATCTGAAGTCACCCCTCCACTTT.

Regarding this clonotype: Compared with germline, one end of the junction differs, possibly owing to a read error. The CDR3 reads CASSFQTTSNEQYF. In nucleotides, the CDR3 is TGTGCCAGTAGCTTCCAGACTACCTCCAACGAGCAGTACTTC. The chain links TRBV7-9 to TRBJ2-7; tentatively, D is TRBD2 (5 bases). The CDR3 totals 14 residues. CDR1 is SEHNR, CDR2 FQNEAQ, per germline (reference sequence). The whole variable domain, filled in from reference TRBV7-9 and TRBJ2-7, reads DTGVSQNPRHKITKRGQNVTFRCDPISEHNRLYWYRQTLGQGPEFLTYFQNEAQLEKSRLLSDRFSAERPKGSFSTLEIQRTEQGDSAMYLCASSFQTTSNEQYFGPGTRLTVT.

This clonotype was seen ten or more times. This sequence joins TRBV28 and TRBJ1-1; D may be TRBD1 (5 bases). The CDR3 has 16 residues. Trimming took off 4 bases at V and 3 bases at J, with 18 bases between the two ends. Germline CDR1 and CDR2: MDHEN and SYDVKM. This CDR3 reads CASSSTLNAGHTEAFF. The CDR3 DNA follows: TGTGCCAGCAGTTCGACCTTAAATGCAGGGCACACTGAAGCTTTCTTT. Using reference TRBV28 and TRBJ1-1 for the parts outside the CDR3, the full variable domain is DVKVTQSSRYLVKRTGEKVFLECVQDMDHENMFWYRQDPGLGLRLIYFSYDVKMKEKGDIPEGYSVSREKKERFSLILESASTNQTSMYLCASSSTLNAGHTEAFFGQGTRLTVV.

The chain recombines TRBV7-2 with TRBJ2-1; the D is unclear. CDR1 is SGHTA and CDR2 is FQGNSA in the germline V gene. Trimming left V 2 bases short and J 7 bases short, with 6 bases between. The CDR3 is 12 residues long. Here the CDR3 DNA reads TGTGCCAGCAGCTTATGGCGGAATGAGCAGTTCTTC. Its protein product is CASSLWRNEQFF.

About this clonotype itself: The CDR3 does not end in the conserved phenylalanine or tryptophan, so this is likely a read error. The genes are TRBV7-2 and TRBJ2-5; TRBD2 is a possible D gene (5 bases). Per germline, CDR1 SGHTA and CDR2 FQGNSA. The CDR3 loop spans 12 amino acids. As DNA, the CDR3 is TGTGCCAGCGGCTTAGCGCGCGAGACCCAGTACTTA. The encoded protein is CASGLARETQYL.

There are many counts of this clonotype. V and J are TRBV29-1 and TRBJ2-7, with 9 bases that match TRBD1. The V segment lost 5 bases and the J segment 6 bases; nucleotides outside the gene matches: 5. Per germline, CDR1 SQVTM and CDR2 ANQGSEA. This CDR3 is built from 12 residues. CDR3 DNA: TGCAGCGTTCCGGGACAGGGATTCGAGCAGTACTTC. Translated, it gives CSVPGQGFEQYF.

This clonotype was picked up many times. CDR3 DNA sequence: TGTGCCAGCAGCTTAGGATTTGGTTCTGGAAACACCATATATTTT. Amino acid sequence: CASSLGFGSGNTIYF. This sequence joins TRBV7-8 and TRBJ1-3; D unresolved. The CDR3 has 15 amino acids. Germline CDR1 SGHVS, CDR2 FQNEAQ. Trimming took off 1 base at V and 1 base at J, with 8 bases between the two ends. The variable domain in full, completed from reference TRBV7-8 and TRBJ1-3, reads GAGVSQSPRYKVAKRGQDVALRCDPISGHVSLFWYQQALGQGPEFLTYFQNEAQLDKSGLPSDRFFAERPEGSVSTLKIQRTQQEDSAVYLCASSLGFGSGNTIYFGEGSWLTVV.

Comments on this clonotype: A much larger clone differs by one base, so this may be a read error. The chain has TRBV10-2 and TRBJ2-3; D uncertain. The V gene's germline CDR1 is WSHSY and CDR2 SAAADI. The V gene lost 6 bases and the J gene lost 0 bases, with 16 bases spanning the gap. This CDR3 spans 16 amino acids. The CDR3 DNA is TGCGCCAGCAGGACCGGAGAAACAGCTAGCACAGATACGCAGTATTTT. It yields the protein CASRTGETASTDTQYF.

This clonotype was observed a few times. The genes are TRBV7-9 and TRBJ2-1, with D perhaps assigned TRBD1 or TRBD2 (5 bases each). V lost 3 bases to trimming and J lost 12 bases, with 9 bases between them. This CDR3 contains 11 residues. In germline, CDR1 is SEHNR, CDR2 FQNEAQ (reference sequence). Here the CDR3 DNA reads TGTGCCAGCAGCTTCGGGGACGGGCAGTTCTTC. As protein: CASSFGDGQFF.

This clonotype has ten or more counts. The J gene is TRBJ2-7, the V gene TRBV27; D possibly uses TRBD1 or TRBD2 (5 bases each). Germline V gene lookup returns CDR1 MNHEY and CDR2 SMNVEV (reference sequence). Trimming shortened V by 4 bases and J by 3 bases, and 10 bases separated the two germline ends. The CDR3 is 13 residues long. The CDR3 DNA is TGTGCCAGCAGTTGGGGACGGCTCTACGAGCAGTACTTC. Its protein product is CASSWGRLYEQYF.

This clonotype has at least ten counts. The chain joins TRBV15 to TRBJ2-1; 8 bases line up with TRBD2. This CDR3 spans 14 amino acids. CDR1 is LNHNV and CDR2 is YYDKDF in the germline V gene (reference sequence). V lost 8 bases, J lost 2 bases, and 5 bases stayed unmatched. In nucleotides, the CDR3 is TGTGCCACCCAACTAGCGGAAACCTACAATGAGCAGTTCTTC. It translates to CATQLAETYNEQFF.

With regard to this clonotype: Since a much larger clone is just one base distant, this may be a read error. V and J are TRBV7-2 and TRBJ2-3, with D unresolved. Gene TRBJ1-5 matches the end of the DNA better, so the J call may be wrong. CDR1 and CDR2 from the germline V gene are SGHTA and FQGNSA. The CDR3 loop spans 18 amino acids. CDR3 in DNA: TGTGCCAGCAGCTTAGTCGGCGGAACTAGCGGGAGTGCAGATACGCAGCATTTT. The encoded protein is CASSLVGGTSGSADTQHF.